Below, 18 T cell receptor beta chains from the same sample are listed, as sequenced in a study of T cell responses to AZD1222 COVID-19 vaccine. The repertoire was sequenced with immunoSEQ multiplex PCR; TCRdb's copy has only in-frame clones and lacks some. The sample carries around 120,000 clones, almost 95% recorded once. Sequencing used peripheral blood, obtained 28 days after the second AZD1222 dose. These receptor sequences come from an adult who received the AZD1222 COVID-19 vaccine.

The rearrangement uses TRBV6-5 and TRBJ1-1, with 7 bases lining up with TRBD1. Germline V gene lookup returns CDR1 MNHEY and CDR2 SVGAGI. V lost 6 bases and J lost 9; bases outside the gene matches: 7. The CDR3 is 12 amino acids. This chain's CDR3 is CASSNPTGKAFF. The CDR3 DNA reads TGTGCCAGCAGCAACCCGACAGGGAAAGCTTTCTTT.

The chain uses TRBV5-6 and TRBJ2-6, with D unclear. The germline V gene encodes CDR1 SGHDT and CDR2 YYEEEE. V was pared by 6 bases and J by 4 bases, with 8 bases between. This CDR3 is built from 13 residues. In DNA form, the CDR3 reads TGTGCCAGCAACAAAATGGGGGCCAACGTCCTGACTTTC. It translates to CASNKMGANVLTF.

The CDR3 loop is CASSLRGEESPLHF. As DNA, the CDR3 is TGTGCCAGCAGCTTAAGGGGCGAAGAATCACCCCTCCACTTT. This chain links TRBV9 with TRBJ1-6; D may be TRBD1 (5 bases). Germline values: CDR1 SGDLS, CDR2 YYNGEE. Trimming left V 4 bases short and J 10 bases short, with 15 bases between. The CDR3 is 14 residues long.

CDR3 coding DNA: TGTGCCAGCAGCTTGGGACCTGAAAACATTCAGTACTTC. Translation gives CASSLGPENIQYF. The rearrangement uses TRBV7-8 and TRBJ2-4; D possibly uses TRBD1 or TRBD2 (5 bases each). CDR1 is SGHVS and CDR2 is FQNEAQ in the germline V gene. Trimming left V 3 bases short and J 5 bases short, with 8 bases between. The CDR3 consists of 13 residues.

V is TRBV4-1 and J is TRBJ2-7; D is unclear. Trimming removed 0 bases at V and 6 bases at J, with 12 bases between. Germline V lookup: CDR1 MGHRA, CDR2 YSYEKL. This CDR3 comprises 14 residues. In DNA form, the CDR3 reads TGCGCCAGCAGCCAAGAAAGTCACCTACCCGAGCAGTACTTC. This sequence encodes CASSQESHLPEQYF.

V usage is TRBV4-1 and J usage is TRBJ1-1, with D unclear. The germline V gene has CDR1 MGHRA and CDR2 YSYEKL. This CDR3 is built from 13 residues. Trimming shortened V by 6 bases and J by 4 bases, and 12 bases separated the two germline ends. DNA for the CDR3: TGCGCCAGCAGTTATGGGGAGATCACTGAAGCTTTCTTT. It codes for CASSYGEITEAFF.

This clone was recorded only once. The CDR3 bases are TGTGCCAGCAGCGTAGCCCCGGGACACCACTCTGGAAACACCATATATTTT. Residues: CASSVAPGHHSGNTIYF. The gene calls are TRBV9 and TRBJ1-3; the D gene is possibly TRBD1 (6 bases). Germline V CDR1 and CDR2: SGDLS, YYNGEE. The CDR3 has 17 amino acids. The V end lost 0 bases, the J end lost 0 bases, and 13 bases lay between the germline ends.

The chain couples TRBV5-3 to TRBJ1-3; no firm D call. TRBV5-3 is labeled an ORF, and its function is uncertain. Trimming stripped 5 bases from V and 4 bases from J, with 10 bases between. CDR3 length equals 13 residues. The CDR3: CARSPGLGNTIYF. The CDR3 region has the DNA TGTGCCAGAAGTCCAGGACTGGGAAACACCATATATTTT.

The chain is built from TRBV4-2 and TRBJ1-4; the D gene is possibly TRBD1 (6 bases). Between the trimmed V and J ends, which lost 1 base and 8 bases, there was a span of 17 bases. The CDR3 consists of 16 residues. The germline gives CDR1 LGHNA, CDR2 YNFKEQ. The DNA for the CDR3 is TGTGCCAGCAGCCAAGCTAAGTCTACAGGGCGGGAAAAACTGTTTTTT. It encodes CASSQAKSTGREKLFF.

The rearrangement links TRBV6-1 to TRBJ2-3; maybe TRBD2 (6 bases). Germline V lookup: CDR1 MNHNS, CDR2 SASEGT. V lost 4 bases and J lost 2, with 16 bases in between. The CDR3 is 16 residues long. CDR3 region: CASSGSSVPITDTQYF. The DNA for the CDR3 is TGTGCCAGCAGTGGCTCTAGCGTCCCCATCACAGATACGCAGTATTTT.

J is TRBJ1-1 and V is TRBV7-9, with 7 bases that match TRBD1. The CDR3 consists of 15 residues. Germline V gives CDR1 SEHNR, CDR2 FQNEAQ (reference sequence). With V trimmed by 5 bases and J by 0 bases, 6 bases remained unmatched. The chain's CDR3 is CASSKWDRLNTEAFF. The CDR3 nucleotides read TGTGCCAGCAGCAAGTGGGACAGATTGAACACTGAAGCTTTCTTT.

V usage is TRBV9 and J usage is TRBJ2-1, with D unresolved. Trimming left V 5 bases short and J 7 bases short, with 19 bases between. The CDR3 has 15 amino acids. Per the germline V gene, CDR1 is SGDLS and CDR2 is YYNGEE. This CDR3 reads CASSETLVGVNEQFF. CDR3 coding DNA: TGTGCCAGCAGTGAGACTCTGGTCGGTGTTAATGAGCAGTTCTTC.

DNA of the CDR3: TGTGCCAGCAGTTCATGGACTAGCGGGCCCACCTACGAGCAGTACTTC. It codes for CASSSWTSGPTYEQYF. V and J are TRBV27 and TRBJ2-7; 11 bases fit TRBD2. Germline values: CDR1 MNHEY, CDR2 SMNVEV (reference sequence). V was pared by 4 bases and J by 2 bases, with 7 bases of the junction left unmatched. This CDR3 has 16 residues.

This clone was seen once. The chain is built from TRBV9 and TRBJ2-3, with 7 bases that match TRBD2. J was trimmed by 2 bases and V by 5 bases; bases with no gene match: 8. The CDR3 totals 15 residues. Germline V gene data show CDR1 as SGDLS and CDR2 as YYNGEE. Written as DNA, the CDR3 is TGTGCCAGCAGGCCCGGTAGCGGGTACACAGATACGCAGTATTTT. Translating it yields CASRPGSGYTDTQYF.

This clone has only one observation. This chain links TRBV2 with TRBJ1-2, with D perhaps matching TRBD1 (5 bases). The V and J ends lost 4 bases and 6 bases respectively, with 15 bases between them. This CDR3 region has 14 residues. The V gene's germline CDR1 is SNHLY and CDR2 FYNNEI. The CDR3 region has the DNA TGTGCCAGCAGTGCCCGACAGTGGACTGATGGCTACACCTTC. Encoded protein: CASSARQWTDGYTF.

The chain recombines TRBV28 with TRBJ1-6, with D maybe TRBD1 (6 bases). Trimming took 4 bases from V and 0 from J, leaving 13 bases between them. The CDR3 runs to 17 residues. Per the germline V gene, CDR1 is MDHEN and CDR2 is SYDVKM. CDR3 sequence: CASSSQGRSSYNSPLHF. The CDR3 coding sequence is TGTGCCAGCAGTTCCCAGGGGCGGAGCTCCTATAATTCACCCCTCCACTTT.

The chain has TRBV18 and TRBJ2-1; D is possibly TRBD2 (5 bases). CDR1 is KGHSH, CDR2 LQKENI, per germline. V dropped 3 bases and J dropped 4 bases, with 10 bases sitting between them. The CDR3 covers 14 residues. In nucleotides, the CDR3 is TGTGCCAGCTCACCGGGAGAACCGTACAATGAGCAGTTCTTC. The encoded protein is CASSPGEPYNEQFF. Full variable domain (rest looked up from reference TRBV18 and TRBJ2-1): NAGVMQNPRHLVRRRGQEARLRCSPMKGHSHVYWYRQLPEEGLKFMVYLQKENIIDESGMPKERFSAEFPKEGPSILRIQQVVRGDSAAYFCASSPGEPYNEQFFGPGTRLTVL.

This clone was recorded once. The genes are TRBV2 and TRBJ2-4; D not resolved. Germline CDR1 is SNHLY and CDR2 is FYNNEI. Trimming cost V 0 bases and J 8 bases, with 5 bases left between them. The CDR3 totals 12 residues. The CDR3 DNA sequence: TGTGCCAGCAGTGAAGCGTTTTACATTCAGTACTTC. This sequence encodes CASSEAFYIQYF. Full variable domain (rest looked up from reference TRBV2 and TRBJ2-4): EPEVTQTPSHQVTQMGQEVILRCVPISNHLYFYWYRQILGQKVEFLVSFYNNEISEKSEIFDDQFSVERPDGSNFTLKIRSTKLEDSAMYFCASSEAFYIQYFGAGTRLSVL.